These 22 T cell receptor beta chains originate from one sample sequenced in a study of blood T cell repertoires in COVID-19. Method: immunoSEQ multiplex PCR; TCRdb's copy keeps in-frame clones and lacks some. The sample has about 220,000 clones, around 84% seen once. The specimen was peripheral blood. All receptors come from a human donor in a cohort sampled during active COVID-19.

V gene TRBV4-2 combines with J gene TRBJ2-6; D perhaps matches TRBD2 (6 bases). The ends were cut back, 6 bases at V and 1 base at J, with 13 bases in the middle. Germline-derived CDR1 and CDR2 are LGHNA and YNFKEQ. CDR3 length equals 16 residues. The chain's CDR3 is CASSLHGGSGANVLTF. CDR3 in DNA: TGTGCCAGCAGTCTCCACGGGGGATCTGGGGCCAACGTCCTGACTTTC.

The chain carries TRBV5-1 and TRBJ2-1; maybe TRBD1 (6 bases). The germline V and J ends were trimmed by 0 bases and 3 bases, with 13 bases remaining between them. CDR3 length: 16 residues. The germline V gene encodes CDR1 SGHRS and CDR2 YFSETQ. Here the CDR3 reads CASSLVTPGVYNEQFF. In DNA, the CDR3 is TGCGCCAGCAGCTTGGTAACTCCAGGGGTCTACAATGAGCAGTTCTTC.

The chain recombines TRBV19 with TRBJ1-6, with D unresolved. The CDR3 extends over 13 amino acids. Germline V gives CDR1 LNHDA, CDR2 SQIVND (reference sequence). Trimming cost V 3 bases and J 6 bases, with 6 bases left between them. The CDR3 sequence is CASSIGINSPLHF. DNA of the CDR3: TGTGCCAGTAGTATCGGGATTAATTCACCCCTCCACTTT.

This clone came up once. This chain links TRBV19 with TRBJ1-2, with TRBD1 identical over 8 bases. This CDR3 contains 15 residues. Per germline, CDR1 LNHDA and CDR2 SQIVND (reference sequence). V gave up 3 bases and J gave up 4 bases; unmatched junction bases: 7. Here the CDR3 reads CASSILGDRPYGYTF. The DNA for the CDR3 is TGTGCCAGTAGTATTCTTGGGGACAGGCCCTATGGCTACACCTTC. Combining the CDR3 with reference TRBV19 and TRBJ1-2 gives the whole variable domain DGGITQSPKYLFRKEGQNVTLSCEQNLNHDAMYWYRQDPGQGLRLIYYSQIVNDFQKGDIAEGYSVSREKKESFPLTVTSAQKNPTAFYLCASSILGDRPYGYTFGSGTRLTVV.

This clone was observed once. This chain connects TRBV6-6 to TRBJ1-1, with TRBD1 identical over 7 bases. Germline lookup yields CDR1 MNHNY and CDR2 SVGAGI (reference sequence). The CDR3 spans 16 residues. J gave up 0 bases and V 2 bases, and 6 bases lay outside the gene matches. In DNA form, the CDR3 reads TGTGCCAGCAGTTACCTGGCAGGGGGGCTGAACACTGAAGCTTTCTTT. It is translated as CASSYLAGGLNTEAFF.

The chain combines TRBV3-1 (or the pseudogene TRBV3-2) with TRBJ2-5; D is perhaps TRBD2 (5 bases). V was pared by 0 bases and J by 4 bases, with 9 bases between. This CDR3 contains 14 residues. Per germline, CDR1 LGHDT and CDR2 YNNKEL (reference sequence). Here the CDR3 DNA reads TGTGCCAGCAGCCAAGACCTAGCAGCAGAGACCCAGTACTTC. Translating gives CASSQDLAAETQYF.

The rearrangement links TRBV19 to TRBJ2-7, with 9 positions matching TRBD1. The V gene's germline CDR1 is LNHDA and CDR2 SQIVND (reference sequence). The CDR3 consists of 15 residues. V was clipped by 8 bases and J by 3 bases; unmatched bases: 11. The chain's CDR3 is CASAKQGAVSYEQYF. The CDR3 coding sequence is TGTGCCAGTGCGAAACAGGGGGCGGTAAGCTACGAGCAGTACTTC.

This chain connects TRBV28 to TRBJ1-5, with 8 bases aligning to TRBD1. Unmatched junction bases numbered 1, after V lost 4 bases and J lost 2 bases. CDR3 size: 14 residues. From germline, CDR1 is MDHEN and CDR2 SYDVKM. The CDR3 reads CASSWTGRNQPQHF. The CDR3 nucleotides read TGTGCCAGCAGTTGGACAGGGCGCAATCAGCCCCAGCATTTT.

The chain combines TRBV29-1 with TRBJ1-1; TRBD1 matches 8 bases. CDR1 and CDR2 (germline): SQVTM, ANQGSEA. Germline trimming cut 6 bases from V and 1 base from J; bases unmatched to any gene: 4. This CDR3 is built from 13 residues. The CDR3 sequence: CSVQGAANTEAFF. The CDR3 DNA follows: TGCAGCGTCCAGGGGGCAGCGAACACTGAAGCTTTCTTT.

The rearrangement uses TRBV2 and TRBJ2-2; D is perhaps TRBD1 (5 bases). This CDR3 is built from 15 residues. Trimming removed 7 bases at V and 1 base at J, with 13 bases between. Germline loops: CDR1 SNHLY, CDR2 FYNNEI. DNA for the CDR3: TGTGCCAGCACGCTCCAGGGCGTGAACACCGGGGAGCTGTTTTTT. It yields the protein CASTLQGVNTGELFF.

This clone appeared once. This sequence joins TRBV6-6 and TRBJ1-4; no clear D gene. CDR3 length: 13 residues. Trimming took off 2 bases at V and 5 bases at J, with 6 bases between the two ends. Germline CDR1 and CDR2: MNHNY and SVGAGI (reference sequence). The CDR3 DNA reads as TGTGCCAGCAGTTACCGAGGAAATGAAAAACTGTTTTTT. It codes for CASSYRGNEKLFF.

The chain combines TRBV7-3 with TRBJ1-2; D unresolved. Germline CDR1 is SGHTA and CDR2 is FQGTGA. V was cut by 3 bases and J by 4 bases, with 9 bases left in between. The CDR3 runs 13 residues. CDR3 sequence (DNA): TGTGCCAGCAGCTTCGGTGGAGGCTATGGCTACACCTTC. Protein: CASSFGGGYGYTF.

The genes are TRBV21-1 and TRBJ2-5; the table's D gene call, TRBD2, was not cross checked with the DNA. TRBV21-1 is tagged as a pseudogene. This CDR3 is built from 20 residues. CDR3 sequence: CASSKGAASGATPYQETQYF. Here the CDR3 DNA reads TGTGCCAGCAGCAAAGGCGCCGCTAGCGGGGCGACACCGTACCAAGAGACCCAGTACTTC.

The chain has TRBV6-5 and TRBJ2-2; D uncertain. V was shortened by 7 bases and J by 2 bases, with 11 bases between the two germline ends. CDR1 is MNHEY and CDR2 is SVGAGI in the germline V gene. The CDR3 covers 14 residues. The CDR3 DNA sequence: TGTGCCAGCAAGGAGAACACAAACACCGGGGAGCTGTTTTTT. It codes for CASKENTNTGELFF.

V and J are TRBV5-4 and TRBJ2-7, with 8 bases fitting TRBD2. V dropped 4 bases and J dropped 3; count of bases not matched to a gene: 6. This CDR3 is built from 14 residues. Germline V gene data show CDR1 as SGHNT and CDR2 as YYREEE (reference sequence). The CDR3 nucleotides read TGTGCCAGCAGCCGGGAGGGCCTCCTCTACGAGCAGTACTTC. It specifies CASSREGLLYEQYF.

The chain links TRBV6-5 to TRBJ1-2, with D unclear. Trimming removed 5 bases at V and 1 base at J, with 8 bases between. The CDR3 is 13 amino acids. Germline CDR1 MNHEY, CDR2 SVGAGI. CDR3: CASSQNGNYGYTF. The DNA of the CDR3 is TGTGCCAGCAGTCAGAATGGTAACTATGGCTACACCTTC.

The chain carries TRBV27 and TRBJ2-7; 7 nucleotides line up with TRBD2. The CDR3 consists of 13 residues. The V gene end was trimmed by 6 bases and the J gene end by 4 bases; junction bases not matched to a gene: 6. Germline CDR1 and CDR2: MNHEY and SMNVEV (reference sequence). The CDR3 nucleotides are TGTGCCAGCAGCGGACTAGGAGTATACGAGCAGTACTTC. It codes for CASSGLGVYEQYF.

This chain connects TRBV3-1 (or the pseudogene TRBV3-2) to TRBJ2-1; 7 nucleotides agree with TRBD2. Germline CDR1 LGHDT, CDR2 YNNKEL (reference sequence). The CDR3 is 15 amino acids. Trimming took 0 bases from V and 10 from J; bases not matched to a gene: 9. The CDR3 nucleotides read TGTGCCAGCAGCCAAGACCCTACTAGCGTCGACGAGCAGTTCTTC. Amino acid sequence: CASSQDPTSVDEQFF.

The chain joins TRBV6-5 to TRBJ2-7; TRBD2 might be the D (5 bases). Looked up from germline, CDR1 is MNHEY and CDR2 is SVGAGI. Trimming shortened V by 6 bases and J by 5 bases, and 17 bases separated the two germline ends. This CDR3 has 14 residues. The CDR3 sequence is CASSIQRVAHEQYF. DNA for the CDR3: TGTGCCAGCAGCATCCAGAGGGTGGCCCACGAGCAGTACTTC.

The chain combines TRBV28 with TRBJ2-3, with 10 bases fitting TRBD2. This CDR3 has 14 amino acids. V shed 7 bases, J shed 6 bases, and the junction held 7 bases outside the gene matches. The germline V gene has CDR1 MDHEN and CDR2 SYDVKM. In DNA, the CDR3 is TGTGCCAGCAAGGTAGCGGGGGGATCCGATACGCAGTATTTT. Translated, it gives CASKVAGGSDTQYF.

V gene TRBV27 combines with J gene TRBJ2-3, with TRBD2 matching over 8 bases. The CDR3 runs to 15 residues. Looked up from germline, CDR1 is MNHEY and CDR2 is SMNVEV (reference sequence). V lost 5 bases and J lost 5; bases outside the gene matches: 9. CDR3 loop: CASSPGRAGGDTQYF. The CDR3 DNA sequence: TGTGCCAGCAGTCCCGGGAGGGCCGGGGGAGATACGCAGTATTTT.

The chain has TRBV5-8 and TRBJ1-1; maybe TRBD1 (5 bases). CDR3 length: 13 amino acids. Trimming pared 1 base from V and 5 bases from J, leaving 9 bases between. Germline lookup yields CDR1 SGHTS and CDR2 YDEGEE. CDR3 region: CASSLQGETEAFF. DNA for the CDR3: TGTGCCAGCAGCTTGCAGGGTGAAACTGAAGCTTTCTTT.